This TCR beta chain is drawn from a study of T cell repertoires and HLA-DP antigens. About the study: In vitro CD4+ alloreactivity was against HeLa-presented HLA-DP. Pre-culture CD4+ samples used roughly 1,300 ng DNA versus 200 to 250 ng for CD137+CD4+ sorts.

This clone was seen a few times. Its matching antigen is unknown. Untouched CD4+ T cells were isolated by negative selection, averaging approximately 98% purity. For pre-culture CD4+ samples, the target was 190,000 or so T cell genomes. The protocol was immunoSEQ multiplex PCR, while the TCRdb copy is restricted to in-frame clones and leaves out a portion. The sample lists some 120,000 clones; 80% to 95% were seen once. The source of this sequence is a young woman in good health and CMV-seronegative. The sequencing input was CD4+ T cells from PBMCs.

CDR3 bases: TGTGCCAGCAGTTCGGGGTATGGGGAGCAGTACGTC. This encodes CASSSGYGEQYV. The V call is TRBV28, the J call TRBJ2-7; maybe TRBD2 (5 bases). Germline loops: CDR1 MDHEN, CDR2 SYDVKM. CDR3 size: 12 residues. Trimming cost V 4 bases and J 7 bases, with 11 bases left between them.